This entry is about one TCR beta chain. Its specificity is not known. RNA served as the template for amplifying TCR beta CDR3 regions. HTBI primers served in a first-round RT-PCR, which a second-round multiplex PCR followed. A single record per CDR3 protein comes from TCRdb applying MiXCR to the multiplex PCR reads. Of almost 750,000 distinct CDR3 sequences detected, 40% appear once; the ten largest clones hold 40% to 45%. These data are taken from a study of Graves' ophthalmopathy and Graves' hyperthyroidism. It was on clinical symptoms, serum thyroxine, TRAb, thyroid ultrasound and orbital computed tomography that diagnosis relied. PBMCs were isolated by Ficoll-Paque density gradient centrifugation, using 7.5 to 10 ml of fresh peripheral blood as the starting material. Study results and limitations: The model achieved about 64% sensitivity and 72.22% specificity for ophthalmopathy progression. An approximately 84% specificity and 87.88% sensitivity were achieved by a 13-signature model that separated ophthalmopathy from stable hyperthyroidism.

The TCR comes from an adult man with Graves' ophthalmopathy. The source material was peripheral blood.

The CDR3 loop is CASRTGGRGNTIYF. As DNA, the CDR3 is TGTGCCAGTCGAACTGGGGGCAGGGGCAACACCATATATTTT. The genes are TRBV19 and TRBJ1-3; D perhaps matches TRBD1 (6 bases). V dropped 8 bases and J dropped 7 bases, with 18 bases sitting between them. CDR1 is LNHDA and CDR2 is SQIVND in the germline V gene (reference sequence). The CDR3 has 14 amino acids.